This note documents a single T cell receptor beta chain sequence. Method: immunoSEQ multiplex PCR; TCRdb's copy keeps in-frame clones and lacks some. The sample has around 55,000 clones; about 90% are singletons. The CDR3 consists of 15 residues. The V segment lost 5 bases and the J segment 4 bases; nucleotides outside the gene matches: 7. Per the germline V gene, CDR1 is SGHTA and CDR2 is FQGNSA. This sample stems from a study of blood T cell repertoires in COVID-19. The overall study: Specimens from acute and convalescent COVID-19 originated in the United States, Italy and Spain.

V usage is TRBV7-2 and J usage is TRBJ1-1; 10 nucleotides match TRBD1. Sample: peripheral blood. The clonotype was recovered from a man aged 55 to 70 with acute or convalescent COVID-19. DNA of the CDR3: TGTGCCAGCAGCCTCCGACAGGGGGCACCCACTGAAGCTTTCTTT. Translated, it gives CASSLRQGAPTEAFF.